The subject of this entry is one T cell receptor beta chain. A junction boundary mismatches the germline segment, possibly from a read error. This entry comes from a study of tumor-infiltrating lymphocytes in primary liver carcinoma. The CDR3 is 18 residues long. Germline V lookup: CDR1 SGHNT, CDR2 YENEEA. A primer in the constant region served to generate TCR beta cDNA from roughly 520 ng of total RNA. Three nested multiplex PCR rounds of slightly modified ARM-PCR generated TCR beta libraries. The two initial PCR rounds, roughly 9 cycles each, used TRBV1-TRBV30 forward and C-beta reverse primers. TCRdb used MiXCR to reprocess the multiplex PCR reads, holding one entry per CDR3 protein. The sample holds 190,000 or so distinct CDR3 sequences, approximately 65% seen once. For blood RNA, unsorted whole blood served as the source, and germline DNA was extracted too.

V and J are TRBV11-3 and TRBJ1-1; the D gene is possibly TRBD1 (6 bases). The sequencing sample was made of peripheral blood. The origin of this receptor is a woman aged 60-70 years with primary liver carcinoma and hepatitis B virus infection. The CDR3 here is CASSLGAGRGVMNSETFF. DNA of the CDR3: TGTGCCAGCAGCTTAGGAGCTGGAAGGGGGGTCATGAACTCTGAAACTTTCTTT.